The entry below describes one TCR beta chain. The record originates from a study of blood T cell repertoires in COVID-19. V lost 7 bases, J lost 1 base, and 8 bases stayed unmatched. Looked up from germline, CDR1 is MNHEY and CDR2 is SVGAGI. The CDR3 loop spans 15 amino acids. Assay: immunoSEQ multiplex PCR; the TCRdb copy retains only in-frame clones and omits some. Counted here are approximately 100,000 clones, approximately 70% occurring once; the ten biggest clones make up roughly 6%. The chain couples TRBV6-5 to TRBJ2-3; TRBD2 matches at 7 bases. Sequencing used peripheral blood. This clonotype was sampled from an elderly man with acute or convalescent COVID-19. CDR3 loop: CASTSQRGRTDTQYF. CDR3 sequence (DNA): TGTGCCAGCACCTCCCAGCGGGGCCGCACAGATACGCAGTATTTT.